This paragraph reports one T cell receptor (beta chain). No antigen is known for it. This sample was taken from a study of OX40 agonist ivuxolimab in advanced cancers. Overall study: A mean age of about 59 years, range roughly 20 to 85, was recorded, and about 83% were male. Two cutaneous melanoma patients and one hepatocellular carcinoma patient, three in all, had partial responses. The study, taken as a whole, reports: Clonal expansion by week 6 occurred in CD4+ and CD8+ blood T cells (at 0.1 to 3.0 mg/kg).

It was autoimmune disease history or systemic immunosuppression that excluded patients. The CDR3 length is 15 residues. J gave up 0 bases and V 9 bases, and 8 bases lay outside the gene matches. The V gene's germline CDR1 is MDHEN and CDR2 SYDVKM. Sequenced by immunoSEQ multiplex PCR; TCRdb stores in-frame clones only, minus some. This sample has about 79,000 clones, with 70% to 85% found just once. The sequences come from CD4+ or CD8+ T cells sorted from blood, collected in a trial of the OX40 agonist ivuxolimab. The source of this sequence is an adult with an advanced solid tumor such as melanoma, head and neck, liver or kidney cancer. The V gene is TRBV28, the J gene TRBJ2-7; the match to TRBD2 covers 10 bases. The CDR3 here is CASFTSGASSYEQYF. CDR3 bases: TGTGCCAGTTTTACTAGCGGGGCCAGCTCCTACGAGCAGTACTTC.